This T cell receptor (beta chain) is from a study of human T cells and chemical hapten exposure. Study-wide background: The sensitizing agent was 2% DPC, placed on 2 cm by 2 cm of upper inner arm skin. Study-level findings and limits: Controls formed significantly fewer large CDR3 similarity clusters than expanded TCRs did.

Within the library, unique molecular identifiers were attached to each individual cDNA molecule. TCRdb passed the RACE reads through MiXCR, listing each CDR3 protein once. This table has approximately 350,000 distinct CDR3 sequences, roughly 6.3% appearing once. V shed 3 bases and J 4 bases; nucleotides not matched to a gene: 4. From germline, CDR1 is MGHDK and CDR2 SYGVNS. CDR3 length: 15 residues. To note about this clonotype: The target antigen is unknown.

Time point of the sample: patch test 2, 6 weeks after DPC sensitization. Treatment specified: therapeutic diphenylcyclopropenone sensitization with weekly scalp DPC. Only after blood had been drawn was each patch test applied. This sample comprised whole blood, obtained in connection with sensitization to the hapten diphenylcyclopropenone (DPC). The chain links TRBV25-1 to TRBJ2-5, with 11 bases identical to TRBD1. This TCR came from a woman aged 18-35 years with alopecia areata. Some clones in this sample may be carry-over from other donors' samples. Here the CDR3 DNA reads TGTGCCAGCAGTGATAGGACAGGGGGCGCAGAGACCCAGTACTTC. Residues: CASSDRTGGAETQYF.